This T cell receptor (beta chain) was profiled in a study of breast tumors, draining lymph nodes, adjacent tissues. Study-wide findings and caveats: Luminal-like breast cancer showed significantly higher tumor–nontumor repertoire similarity than basal-like. Data only fit, rather than demonstrated, lymph node origin of most tumor T cells. Data fit most tumor T cells coming from lymph node, expanding in tumor.

With regard to this clonotype: What it recognizes is unknown.

Each CDR3 protein is one row after TCRdb ran MiXCR on the multiplex PCR reads. Of about 22,000 distinct CDR3 sequences in the sample, roughly 55% were seen once. This CDR3 has 15 residues. Looked up from germline, CDR1 is MNHNY and CDR2 is SVGAGI (reference sequence). The V end was cut by 7 bases, the J end by 4 bases, with 20 bases between. The sequence came from a female donor with breast cancer. Some clones in this sample may be carry-over from other donors' samples. Sequencing used breast tumor tissue. V and J are TRBV6-6 and TRBJ2-7; possible D gene TRBD1, 5 bases. CDR3 DNA: TGTGCCAGCACCGCCGCGGCTATAGGGGTATACGAGCAGTACTTC. Amino acids: CASTAAAIGVYEQYF.